This T cell receptor (beta chain) was identified in a study of cytomegalovirus exposure and HLA in healthy donors. Findings of the study overall: Several of the most significant clusters appeared linked to common viral pathogens, based on a later analysis. Earlier analysis yielded a pattern in which most TCR beta V segments were productive about 90% or about 30% of the time. Per a later analysis, HLA-associated TCR beta chains showed more clonal expansion than other, equally common TCR beta chains. Most observed TCR sequences were rare, whereas some public TCRs were detected in many donors.

Turning to this clone: Its antigen is undetermined.

PCR primers comprised 60 Vbeta and 13 Jbeta primers. Data came from immunoSEQ multiplex PCR; TCRdb stores just in-frame clones and leaves some out. Of fewer than 200,000 clones listed, over 60% are singletons. V gave up 4 bases and J gave up 4 bases; unmatched junction bases: 10. The CDR3 totals 16 residues. Germline lookup yields CDR1 SGDLS and CDR2 YYNGEE. The sequenced sample was PBMCs. The chain uses TRBV9 and TRBJ1-3; 8 bases match TRBD1. This receptor was taken from a female donor in good health and CMV-seronegative. The CDR3 reads CASSLTGDSGGNTIYF. The CDR3 DNA sequence: TGTGCCAGCAGCTTGACAGGGGACTCAGGCGGAAACACCATATATTTT.